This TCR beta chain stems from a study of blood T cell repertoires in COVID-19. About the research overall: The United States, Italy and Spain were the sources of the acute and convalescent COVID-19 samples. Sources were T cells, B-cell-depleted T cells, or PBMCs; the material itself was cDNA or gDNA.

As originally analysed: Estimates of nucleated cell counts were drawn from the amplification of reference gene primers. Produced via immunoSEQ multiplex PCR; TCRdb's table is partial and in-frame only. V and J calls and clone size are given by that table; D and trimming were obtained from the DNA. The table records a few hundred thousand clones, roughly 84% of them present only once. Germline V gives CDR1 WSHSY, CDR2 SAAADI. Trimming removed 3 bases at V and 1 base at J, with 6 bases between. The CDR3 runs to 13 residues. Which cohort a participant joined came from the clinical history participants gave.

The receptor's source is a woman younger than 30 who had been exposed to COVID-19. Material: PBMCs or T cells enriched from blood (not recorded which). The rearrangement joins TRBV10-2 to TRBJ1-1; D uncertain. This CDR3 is CASSERSNTEAFF. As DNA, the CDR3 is TGCGCCAGCAGTGAACGGTCGAACACTGAAGCTTTCTTT.